This T cell receptor (beta chain) appears in the sequencing data of a study of blood T cell repertoires in COVID-19. At the level of the study: Specimens from acute and convalescent COVID-19 originated in the United States, Italy and Spain. In each case, the material was cDNA or gDNA derived from T cells, B-cell-depleted T cells, or PBMCs.

Enrolment of Seattle patients took place during active infection, and they were followed longitudinally. In the original analysis: From reference gene primer amplification, estimates of nucleated cell counts were derived. Assay: immunoSEQ multiplex PCR; the TCRdb copy retains only in-frame clones and omits some. V and J calls and clone size are those listed in that table; D and trimming were worked out from the DNA. The table records over 130,000 clones, 65% to 85% of them present only once. Germline loops: CDR1 LGHNA, CDR2 YNFKEQ. V was clipped by 0 bases and J by 2 bases, with 13 bases between them. The CDR3 loop spans 16 amino acids.

The source of this sequence is a man in his thirties or forties with COVID-19, enrolled during active disease. V gene TRBV4-2 combines with J gene TRBJ1-1; D is unclear. Input material: peripheral blood. Here the CDR3 reads CASSQDATLGNTEAFF. DNA for the CDR3: TGTGCCAGCAGCCAAGACGCGACACTCGGAAACACTGAAGCTTTCTTT.